The next 25 T cell receptor beta chains were all read from a single sample in a study of identical twins (dated by TCRdb to between 2015 and 2016). The library relied on 5' RACE. The sequencer listed for this sample is Illumina HiSeq 2000. The public reads were reanalyzed by TCRdb: fastp trimming at Q25, MiXCR alignment, in-frame beta chains only. For every CDR3 protein sequence, its rows merge into one entry that carries the most common genes and DNA. The sample data list 230,000 or so distinct CDR3 sequences, and around 8.3% of these were observed just once. 3% of the sample goes to the ten largest clones. Separately, the same data were catalogued under a study of yellow fever vaccine responses in identical twins.

Material for sequencing was CD8+ T cells sorted from blood. These receptors all stem from a woman aged 18-29 years in good health.

The chain has TRBV14 and TRBJ1-2, with D uncertain. Trimming cost V 4 bases and J 6 bases, with 9 bases left between them. Per the germline V gene, CDR1 is SGHDN and CDR2 is FVKESK. CDR3 length equals 12 residues. The CDR3 nucleotides are TGTGCCAGCAGCCCCTCTCTGGATGGCTACACCTTC. Translation gives CASSPSLDGYTF.

This chain joins TRBV20-1 and TRBJ2-1, with D perhaps TRBD1 or TRBD2 (5 bases each). CDR1 and CDR2 (germline): DFQATT, SNEGSKA (reference sequence). The CDR3 has 11 residues. The germline V and J ends were trimmed by 3 bases and 13 bases, with 13 bases remaining between them. The CDR3 protein is CSASLLGVQFF. As DNA, the CDR3 is TGCAGTGCTAGTTTGCTGGGGGTTCAGTTCTTC.

This chain uses TRBV7-2 with TRBJ2-1; tentative D call: TRBD1 (6 bases). V lost 5 bases and J lost 5, with 13 bases in between. The CDR3 runs to 14 residues. Germline V gives CDR1 SGHTA, CDR2 FQGNSA. Here the CDR3 reads CASSLPDSHNEQFF. CDR3 in DNA: TGTGCCAGCAGCCTCCCGGACAGCCACAATGAGCAGTTCTTC.

This clonotype was recorded many times. The chain combines TRBV10-3 with TRBJ2-5; the D gene is possibly TRBD1 (5 bases). Trimming shortened V by 6 bases and J by 1 base, and 12 bases separated the two germline ends. Germline lookup yields CDR1 ENHRY and CDR2 SYGVKD. The CDR3 totals 14 residues. DNA of the CDR3: TGTGCCATCAGAATAGACAGAGGCCAAGAGACCCAGTACTTC. It codes for CAIRIDRGQETQYF.

The sample holds many counts of this clonotype. The gene calls are TRBV4-3 and TRBJ2-7; 7 bases are a match to TRBD2. The J segment lost 0 bases and the V segment lost 1 base, leaving 0 bases of the junction unmatched. This CDR3 is 14 amino acids long. Per germline, CDR1 LGHNA and CDR2 YSLEER. DNA of the CDR3: TGCGCCAGCAGCCAAGGGGGGGGCTCCTACGAGCAGTACTTC. Translating gives CASSQGGGSYEQYF.

There are a few counts of this clonotype. The rearrangement joins TRBV20-1 to TRBJ2-7, with a weak D call TRBD1 (5 bases). Germline values: CDR1 DFQATT, CDR2 SNEGSKA (reference sequence). The CDR3 is made up of 15 amino acids. V dropped 6 bases and J dropped 1 base, with 19 bases sitting between them. The CDR3 nucleotides read TGCAGTGCCTTTGTCAGGGAAATCCCATCCTACGAGCAGTACTTC. Encoded protein: CSAFVREIPSYEQYF.

Within the sample, this clonotype is medium-sized (0.01 to 0.1%). The CDR3 DNA reads TGTGCCAGCAGTGAAGGGACTAGCGGTCCGGATGAGCAGTTCTTC. Its translation is CASSEGTSGPDEQFF. V is TRBV6-4 and J is TRBJ2-1, with 11 bases fitting TRBD2. Germline V gene data show CDR1 as MRHNA and CDR2 as SNTAGT. V trimming: 3 bases; J trimming: 8 bases; junction bases outside the gene matches: 6. This CDR3 is 15 amino acids long.

This clonotype was seen at least ten times. The gene calls are TRBV3-1 and TRBJ2-1; either TRBD1 or TRBD2 may supply D (5 bases each). The ends were cut back, 2 bases at V and 7 bases at J, with 15 bases in the middle. This CDR3 spans 15 amino acids. Germline assignment: CDR1 LGHDT and CDR2 YNNKEL (reference sequence). The CDR3 is CASSQSVGAGNEQFF. The CDR3 DNA follows: TGTGCCAGCAGCCAATCAGTAGGGGCGGGTAATGAGCAGTTCTTC.

This chain joins TRBV7-9 and TRBJ2-7, with D perhaps TRBD1 (6 bases). The CDR3 is 14 residues long. Germline lookup yields CDR1 SEHNR and CDR2 FQNEAQ (reference sequence). V lost 5 bases and J lost 2, with 13 bases in between. CDR3 in DNA: TGTGCCAGCAGCAATGGACAGCAGACCTACGAGCAGTACTTC. It yields the protein CASSNGQQTYEQYF.

This rearrangement joins TRBV6-6 to TRBJ2-3, with a tentative D call TRBD2 (5 bases). V lost 1 base and J 5 bases, leaving 7 bases between the germline ends. The CDR3 covers 13 residues. Germline loops: CDR1 MNHNY, CDR2 SVGAGI (reference sequence). The CDR3 DNA follows: TGTGCCAGCAGTTACTTGAGGGAAGATACGCAGTATTTT. Its translation: CASSYLREDTQYF.

The chain uses TRBV11-2 and TRBJ2-7; D is unresolved. The V and J ends lost 2 bases and 2 bases respectively, with 7 bases between them. The germline CDR1 and CDR2 sequences are SGHAT and FQNNGV. The CDR3 sequence is 13 residues long. CDR3 region: CASSLIQAYEQYF. CDR3 nucleotides: TGTGCCAGCAGCTTAATACAAGCCTACGAGCAGTACTTC.

The rearrangement joins TRBV6-2 or TRBV6-3 to TRBJ2-7; unclear D gene. V was shortened by 1 base and J by 5 bases, with 3 bases between the two germline ends. This CDR3 has 11 residues. Germline assignment: CDR1 MNHEY and CDR2 SVGEGT. CDR3 region: CASSYFHEQYF. The CDR3 DNA follows: TGTGCCAGCAGTTACTTCCACGAGCAGTACTTC.

The table lists this clonotype with a few counts. This chain uses TRBV20-1 with TRBJ2-7; 11 positions match TRBD1. The CDR3 extends over 13 amino acids. Germline V gene data show CDR1 as DFQATT and CDR2 as SNEGSKA (reference sequence). Germline trimming cut 4 bases from V and 5 bases from J; bases unmatched to any gene: 4. The CDR3, as DNA: TGCAGTGCTAAGGACAGGGGGCATCACGAGCAGTACTTC. It yields the protein CSAKDRGHHEQYF.

This clonotype occurred a few times. J is TRBJ2-7 and V is TRBV6-2 or TRBV6-3; 8 nucleotides line up with TRBD1. The germline V gene encodes CDR1 MNHEY and CDR2 SVGEGT. The CDR3 is 15 amino acids. J was trimmed by 3 bases and V by 6 bases; bases with no gene match: 10. CDR3 loop: CASSPGGVFYYEQYF. CDR3 nucleotide sequence: TGTGCCAGCAGCCCAGGGGGCGTATTCTACTACGAGCAGTACTTC.

With regard to this clonotype: The germline gene is not matched at one end of the junction; a read error may be the cause. V gene TRBV4-1 combines with J gene TRBJ2-3, with 9 nucleotides matching TRBD2. CDR1 and CDR2 (germline): MGHRA, YSYEKL. This CDR3 contains 16 residues. The CDR3 loop is CASSQKAGGITVTQYF. The CDR3 DNA sequence: TGCGCCAGCAGCCAAAAGGCGGGAGGGATCACAGTTACGCAGTATTTT.

This clonotype was found a few times. The chain combines TRBV7-9 with TRBJ1-2, with 9 bases that match TRBD1. The length of the CDR3 is 16 residues. Germline CDR1 and CDR2: SEHNR and FQNEAQ (reference sequence). V gave up 4 bases and J gave up 4 bases; unmatched junction bases: 10. CDR3 sequence (DNA): TGTGCCAGCAGCTCGCTCCGGGACAGGGTTCCCTATGGCTACACCTTC. The encoded protein is CASSSLRDRVPYGYTF.

The sample holds a few counts of this clonotype. This CDR3 reads CASSTVRTSQRGETQYF. The CDR3 coding sequence is TGTGCCAGCAGTACGGTTCGGACTAGCCAAAGGGGGGAGACCCAGTACTTC. The chain joins TRBV6-1 to TRBJ2-5; TRBD2 agrees at 8 bases. This CDR3 has 17 residues. The junction had 16 bases not matched to a gene; V was cut back by 5 bases and J by 5 bases. The V gene's germline CDR1 is MNHNS and CDR2 SASEGT.

The table lists this clonotype with many counts. The V call is TRBV2, the J call TRBJ2-2; D is undetermined. Germline CDR1 and CDR2: SNHLY and FYNNEI. The CDR3 length is 14 residues. V was clipped by 3 bases and J by 7 bases, with 12 bases between them. Written as DNA, the CDR3 is TGTGCCAGCAGTGAGGCCAGCTCTGGCGGGGAGCTGTTTTTT. Amino acids: CASSEASSGGELFF.

The rearrangement uses TRBV7-6 and TRBJ2-1; 9 bases map to TRBD1. The J segment lost 9 bases and the V segment lost 7 bases, leaving 16 bases of the junction unmatched. This CDR3 contains 16 residues. Germline V gene lookup returns CDR1 SGHVS and CDR2 FNYEAQ. The CDR3 DNA follows: TGTGCCAGCACCCCATCAGGGACAGGGTCGGGGGGTGAGCAGTTCTTC. Its protein product is CASTPSGTGSGGEQFF.

This clonotype was counted a few times. This sequence joins TRBV7-9 and TRBJ2-7; D is uncertain. The V and J ends lost 6 bases and 3 bases respectively, with 12 bases between them. The CDR3 consists of 13 residues. Per the germline V gene, CDR1 is SEHNR and CDR2 is FQNEAQ (reference sequence). CDR3 protein: CASSAPRSYEQYF. The DNA of the CDR3 is TGTGCCAGCAGTGCGCCAAGGAGCTACGAGCAGTACTTC. Variable domain in full (rest from reference TRBV7-9 and TRBJ2-7): DTGVSQNPRHKITKRGQNVTFRCDPISEHNRLYWYRQTLGQGPEFLTYFQNEAQLEKSRLLSDRFSAERPKGSFSTLEIQRTEQGDSAMYLCASSAPRSYEQYFGPGTRLTVT.

The rearrangement joins TRBV28 to TRBJ2-1, with D possibly being TRBD2 (5 bases). V was pared by 5 bases and J by 10 bases, with 15 bases between. The CDR3 spans 13 residues. CDR1 and CDR2 (germline): MDHEN, SYDVKM. In DNA, the CDR3 is TGTGCCAGCAGTGGCAGGACTGTAGCAGAGCAGTTCTTC. It codes for CASSGRTVAEQFF.

This chain connects TRBV6-5 to TRBJ1-1; 7 bases agree with TRBD1. J lost 9 bases, V lost 2 bases, and 3 bases had no gene match. This CDR3 spans 12 amino acids. Germline V gene data show CDR1 as MNHEY and CDR2 as SVGAGI. The CDR3 region has the DNA TGTGCCAGCAGTTACGGAGGGGGCCAAGCTTTCTTT. Encoded protein: CASSYGGGQAFF.

This clonotype was recorded a few times. This rearrangement joins TRBV4-3 to TRBJ2-7; possibly TRBD2 for D (6 bases). V was cut by 4 bases and J by 0 bases, with 10 bases left in between. In germline, CDR1 is LGHNA, CDR2 YSLEER. This CDR3 has 14 residues. In nucleotides, the CDR3 is TGCGCCAGCAGCCCGGGAGCCCACTCCTACGAGCAGTACTTC. Translated, it gives CASSPGAHSYEQYF.

V is TRBV29-1 and J is TRBJ2-7; D may correspond to TRBD1 or TRBD2 (7 bases each). With 0 bases removed from V and 5 bases from J, the gap between germline ends came to 14 bases. CDR3 length: 14 residues. The germline gives CDR1 SQVTM, CDR2 ANQGSEA. The CDR3 DNA is TGCAGCGTTGAAGATCTGGGAGGGGGCGACGAGCAGTACTTC. Residues: CSVEDLGGGDEQYF.

V is TRBV4-1 and J is TRBJ2-7, with 7 bases matching TRBD1. The CDR3 extends over 19 amino acids. Trimming cost V 3 bases and J 1 base; bases outside gene matches: 18. Germline V gene data show CDR1 as MGHRA and CDR2 as YSYEKL. CDR3 coding DNA: TGCGCCAGCAGCCACCCGATCGGGACAGATACTCAAATGTCCTACGAGCAGTACTTC. Protein product: CASSHPIGTDTQMSYEQYF.